This entry describes one T cell receptor beta chain. Measured with immunoSEQ multiplex PCR; TCRdb has only the in-frame clones, and not every one. Of about 120,000 clones in the sample, 80% to 90% were seen once. The CDR3 contains 13 residues. The ends lost 3 bases at V and 3 bases at J; junction bases unmatched: 2. Germline V gives CDR1 SGHTA, CDR2 FQGNSA. This entry is derived from a study of OX40 agonist ivuxolimab in advanced cancers. The receptor was derived from an adult with an advanced solid tumor such as melanoma, head and neck, liver or kidney cancer. The material sequenced was CD4+ or CD8+ T cells sorted from blood, taken in a trial of the OX40 agonist ivuxolimab. The rearrangement joins TRBV7-2 to TRBJ2-7; TRBD1 agrees at 7 bases. The DNA of the CDR3 is TGTGCCAGCAGCTTGGCAGGGGGCTACGAGCAGTACTTC. Translation gives CASSLAGGYEQYF.